Listed below are T cell receptor beta chains from one sample, sequenced in a study of blood T cell repertoires in COVID-19. Only in-frame clones appear in the TCRdb table, and some are missing; sequencing was by immunoSEQ multiplex PCR. This table holds approximately 180,000 clones, roughly 79% found once. Sequencing used peripheral blood. The receptor set was obtained from a woman at least 80 years old with COVID-19, enrolled during active disease. Each CDR3 is given with its conserved first and last residue. The D gene is left open where the match is weak. Only part of the rows carry a size: once, few, many, or a class if the clone is expanded.

D gene,clone size,J gene,V gene,CDR3 protein,CDR3 DNA
.,.,TRBJ2-3,TRBV7-2,CASSVRGTSTDTQYF,TGTGCCAGCAGCGTCAGGGGGACTAGCACAGATACGCAGTATTTT
.,once,TRBJ1-1,TRBV6-5,CASMRTANTEAFF,TGTGCCAGCATGAGGACAGCGAACACTGAAGCTTTCTTT
.,.,TRBJ2-7,TRBV18,CASGPASASSYEQYF,TGTGCCAGCGGACCGGCTAGCGCGAGCTCCTACGAGCAGTACTTC
.,.,TRBJ2-3,TRBV11-3,CASSLDGEISDTQYF,TGTGCCAGCAGCTTAGATGGAGAGATTTCGGATACGCAGTATTTT
TRBD1,.,TRBJ1-2,TRBV24-1,CATSVPDRAGYTF,TGTGCCACCAGTGTCCCGGACAGGGCTGGCTACACCTTC
.,.,TRBJ2-2,TRBV7-9,CASSLAGGGELFF,TGTGCCAGCAGCTTAGCCGGGGGCGGGGAGCTGTTTTTT
TRBD2,.,TRBJ2-1,TRBV6-1,CASSGRLAGGHHEQFF,TGTGCCAGCAGTGGACGACTAGCGGGAGGTCACCATGAGCAGTTCTTC
TRBD2,.,TRBJ2-1,TRBV7-3,CASSLDSGAYNEQFF,TGTGCCAGCAGCTTAGATAGCGGGGCCTACAATGAGCAGTTCTTC
.,few,TRBJ1-1,TRBV11-3,CASSLVPGNTEAFF,TGTGCCAGCAGCTTAGTTCCGGGAAACACTGAAGCTTTCTTT
.,.,TRBJ1-1,TRBV7-9,CASSLGGKNTEAFF,TGTGCCAGCAGCTTAGGGGGCAAGAACACTGAAGCTTTCTTT
.,few,TRBJ1-1,TRBV9,CASSVEPQRGSEAFF,TGTGCCAGCAGCGTAGAACCCCAGAGAGGGTCTGAAGCTTTCTTT
.,.,TRBJ1-2,TRBV6-6,CASNQWAGYTF,TGTGCCAGCAATCAGTGGGCCGGCTACACCTTC
TRBD2,few,TRBJ2-1,TRBV7-8,CASSLVGWGGPYNEQFF,TGTGCCAGCAGCTTAGTGGGTTGGGGAGGGCCCTACAATGAGCAGTTCTTC
.,.,TRBJ2-5,TRBV7-2,CASSLAGGKETQYF,TGTGCCAGCAGCTTAGCAGGGGGAAAAGAGACCCAGTACTTC
.,few,TRBJ2-2,TRBV11-2,CASSLRASRRGLFF,TGTGCCAGCAGCTTAAGGGCCTCCCGCAGGGGACTGTTTTTT
.,.,TRBJ2-7,TRBV7-7,CASSAGWGGIYEQYF,TGTGCCAGCAGCGCTGGTTGGGGAGGAATCTACGAGCAGTACTTC
.,.,TRBJ1-2,TRBV13,CASSSGKRSLYGYTF,TGTGCCAGCAGCTCAGGAAAAAGGAGTCTCTATGGCTACACCTTC
.,.,TRBJ1-5,TRBV7-9,CASSLGADSNQPQHF,TGTGCCAGCAGCTTAGGGGCAGATAGCAATCAGCCCCAGCATTTT
.,.,TRBJ2-5,TRBV20-1,CSALAGETQYF,TGCAGTGCACTAGCTGGAGAGACCCAGTACTTC
.,once,TRBJ2-5,TRBV5-1,CASSSPGGGETQYF,TGCGCCAGCAGCTCTCCAGGGGGAGGAGAGACCCAGTACTTC
.,.,TRBJ2-7,TRBV15,CATSPDGNYEQYF,TGTGCCACCAGCCCCGATGGCAACTACGAGCAGTACTTC
.,.,TRBJ2-5,TRBV10-3,CAISEPGRETQYF,TGTGCCATCAGTGAACCGGGGAGAGAGACCCAGTACTTC
TRBD1,.,TRBJ2-7,TRBV18,CASSPGTVPYEQYF,TGTGCCAGCTCACCGGGGACAGTACCCTACGAGCAGTACTTC
TRBD2,.,TRBJ2-5,TRBV10-3,CAISESWLASGRSITQYF,TGTGCCATCAGTGAGTCGTGGTTGGCTAGCGGGAGAAGTATCACCCAGTACTTC
.,.,TRBJ1-1,TRBV3-1/TRBV3-2,CASSLPTGTEAFF,TGTGCCAGCAGCCTCCCAACCGGCACTGAAGCTTTCTTT
.,.,TRBJ2-3,TRBV5-8,CASSTEVFYSTDTQYF,TGTGCCAGCAGCACTGAGGTCTTTTACAGCACAGATACGCAGTATTTT